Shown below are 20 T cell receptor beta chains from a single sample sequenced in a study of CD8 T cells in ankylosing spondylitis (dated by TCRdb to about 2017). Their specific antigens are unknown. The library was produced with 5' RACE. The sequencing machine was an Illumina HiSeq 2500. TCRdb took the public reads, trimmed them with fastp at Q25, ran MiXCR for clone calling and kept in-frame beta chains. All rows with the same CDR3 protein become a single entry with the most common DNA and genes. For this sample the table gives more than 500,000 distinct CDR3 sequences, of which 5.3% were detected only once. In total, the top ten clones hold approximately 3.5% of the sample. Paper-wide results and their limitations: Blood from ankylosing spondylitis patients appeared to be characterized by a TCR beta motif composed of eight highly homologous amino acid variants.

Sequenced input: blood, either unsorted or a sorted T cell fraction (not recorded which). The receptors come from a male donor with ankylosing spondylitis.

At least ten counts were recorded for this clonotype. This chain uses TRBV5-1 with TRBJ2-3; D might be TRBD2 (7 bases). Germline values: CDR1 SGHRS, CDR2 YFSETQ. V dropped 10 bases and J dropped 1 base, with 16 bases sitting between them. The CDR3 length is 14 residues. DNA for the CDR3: TGCGCCTCCTCGGTGGGGGGGCGCACAGATACGCAGTATTTT. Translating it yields CASSVGGRTDTQYF.

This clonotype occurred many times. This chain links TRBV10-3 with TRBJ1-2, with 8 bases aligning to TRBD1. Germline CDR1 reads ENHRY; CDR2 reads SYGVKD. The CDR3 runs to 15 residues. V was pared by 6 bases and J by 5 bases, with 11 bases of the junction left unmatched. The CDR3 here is CAIRDTQGAGYGYTF. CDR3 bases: TGTGCCATCAGGGATACGCAGGGGGCAGGGTATGGCTACACCTTC.

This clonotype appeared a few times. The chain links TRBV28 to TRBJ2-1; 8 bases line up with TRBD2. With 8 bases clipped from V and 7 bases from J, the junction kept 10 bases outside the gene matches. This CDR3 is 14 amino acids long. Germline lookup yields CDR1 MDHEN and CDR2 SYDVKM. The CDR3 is CASGASGRKNEQFF. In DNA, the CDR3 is TGTGCCAGCGGGGCCAGCGGGAGAAAAAATGAGCAGTTCTTC.

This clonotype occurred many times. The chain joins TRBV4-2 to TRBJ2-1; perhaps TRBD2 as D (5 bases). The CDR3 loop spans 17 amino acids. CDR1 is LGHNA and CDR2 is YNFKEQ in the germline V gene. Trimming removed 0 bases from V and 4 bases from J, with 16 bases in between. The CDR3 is CASSQDNRRPPYNEQFF. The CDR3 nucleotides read TGTGCCAGCAGCCAAGATAATCGGAGGCCTCCTTACAATGAGCAGTTCTTC.

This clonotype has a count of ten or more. The CDR3 nucleotides read TGCGCCAGCAGCAAGACCTGGTGGGCTTCCAATGAGCAGTTCTTC. Protein product: CASSKTWWASNEQFF. The rearrangement uses TRBV4-3 and TRBJ2-1; D not certain. In germline, CDR1 is LGHNA, CDR2 YSLEER. The CDR3 contains 15 residues. Deletions cut 5 bases from V and 6 bases from J, with 17 bases between.

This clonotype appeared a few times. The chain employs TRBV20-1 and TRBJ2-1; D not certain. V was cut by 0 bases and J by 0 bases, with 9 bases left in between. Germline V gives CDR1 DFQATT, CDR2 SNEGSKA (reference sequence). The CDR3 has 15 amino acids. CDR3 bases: TGCAGTGCTAGAGATCCCCGGAGCTCCTACAATGAGCAGTTCTTC. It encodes CSARDPRSSYNEQFF.

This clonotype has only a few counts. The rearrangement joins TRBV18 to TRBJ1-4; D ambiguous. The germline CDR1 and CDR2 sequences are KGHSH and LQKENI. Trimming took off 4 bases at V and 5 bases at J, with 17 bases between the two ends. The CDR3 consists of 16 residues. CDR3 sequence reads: CASSRNAAEGNEKLFF. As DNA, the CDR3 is TGTGCCAGCTCACGCAACGCAGCGGAAGGAAATGAAAAACTGTTTTTT.

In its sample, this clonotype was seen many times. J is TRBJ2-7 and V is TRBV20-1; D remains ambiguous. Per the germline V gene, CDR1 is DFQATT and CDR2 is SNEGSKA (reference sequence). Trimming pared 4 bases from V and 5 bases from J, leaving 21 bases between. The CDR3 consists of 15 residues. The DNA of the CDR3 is TGCAGTGCTAAAAAGTACGCAGCCGGCAGAGACGAGCAGTACTTC. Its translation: CSAKKYAAGRDEQYF.

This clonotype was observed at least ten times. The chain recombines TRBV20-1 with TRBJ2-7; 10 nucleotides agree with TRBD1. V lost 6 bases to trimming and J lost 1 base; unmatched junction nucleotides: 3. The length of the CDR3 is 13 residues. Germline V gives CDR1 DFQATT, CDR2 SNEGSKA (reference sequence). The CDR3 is CSAWGQGSYEQYF. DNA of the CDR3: TGCAGTGCCTGGGGACAGGGGTCCTACGAGCAGTACTTC.

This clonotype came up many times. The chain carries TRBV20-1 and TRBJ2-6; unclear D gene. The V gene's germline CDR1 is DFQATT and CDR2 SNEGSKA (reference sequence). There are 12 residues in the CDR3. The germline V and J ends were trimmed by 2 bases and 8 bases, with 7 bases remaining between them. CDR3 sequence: CSARYGSNVLTF. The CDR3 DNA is TGCAGTGCTAGATACGGGTCCAACGTCCTGACTTTC.

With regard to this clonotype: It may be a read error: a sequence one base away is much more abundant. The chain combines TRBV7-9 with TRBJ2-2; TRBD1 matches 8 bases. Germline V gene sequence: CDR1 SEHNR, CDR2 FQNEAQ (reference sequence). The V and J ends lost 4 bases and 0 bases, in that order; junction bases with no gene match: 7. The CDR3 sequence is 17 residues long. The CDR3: CASSSLGTGANTGELFF. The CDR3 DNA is TGTGCCAGCAGCTCCCTCGGGACAGGAGCGAACACCGGGGAGCTGTTTTTT. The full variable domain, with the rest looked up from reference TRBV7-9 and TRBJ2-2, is DTGVSQNPRHKITKRGQNVTFRCDPISEHNRLYWYRQTLGQGPEFLTYFQNEAQLEKSRLLSDRFSAERPKGSFSTLEIQRTEQGDSAMYLCASSSLGTGANTGELFFGEGSRLTVL.

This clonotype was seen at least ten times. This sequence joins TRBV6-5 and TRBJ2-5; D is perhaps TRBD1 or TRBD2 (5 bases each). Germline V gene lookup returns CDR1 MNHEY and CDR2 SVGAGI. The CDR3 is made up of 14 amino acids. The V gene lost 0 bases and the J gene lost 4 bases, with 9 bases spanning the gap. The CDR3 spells CASSYSGVLETQYF. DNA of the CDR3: TGTGCCAGCAGTTACTCGGGGGTCCTAGAGACCCAGTACTTC.

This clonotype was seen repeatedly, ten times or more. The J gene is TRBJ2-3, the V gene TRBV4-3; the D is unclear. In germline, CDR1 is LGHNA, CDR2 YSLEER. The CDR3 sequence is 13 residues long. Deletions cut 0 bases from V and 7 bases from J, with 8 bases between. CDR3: CASSQDLGHTQYF. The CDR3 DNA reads TGCGCCAGCAGCCAAGATCTGGGTCATACGCAGTATTTT.

The CDR3: CASRVWTGNSYEQYF. CDR3 DNA sequence: TGTGCCAGCAGAGTTTGGACAGGAAACTCCTACGAGCAGTACTTC. This sequence joins TRBV3-1 and TRBJ2-7; 7 bases agree with TRBD1. CDR1 and CDR2 (germline): LGHDT, YNNKEL (reference sequence). V was clipped by 6 bases and J by 0 bases; unmatched bases: 8. This CDR3 has 15 amino acids.

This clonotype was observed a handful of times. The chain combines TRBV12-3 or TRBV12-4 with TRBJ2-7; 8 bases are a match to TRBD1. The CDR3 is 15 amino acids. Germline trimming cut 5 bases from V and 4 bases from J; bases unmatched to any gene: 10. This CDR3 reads CASSPGRDRIYEQYF. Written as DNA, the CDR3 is TGTGCCAGCAGTCCCGGCCGGGACAGGATATACGAGCAGTACTTC.

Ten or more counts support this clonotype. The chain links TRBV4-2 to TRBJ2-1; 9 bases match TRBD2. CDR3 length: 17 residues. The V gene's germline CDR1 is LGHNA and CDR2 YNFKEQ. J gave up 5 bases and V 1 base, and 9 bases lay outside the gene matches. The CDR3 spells CASSQGVTAGGDNEQFF. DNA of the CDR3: TGTGCCAGCAGCCAAGGGGTCACGGCGGGAGGGGACAATGAGCAGTTCTTC.

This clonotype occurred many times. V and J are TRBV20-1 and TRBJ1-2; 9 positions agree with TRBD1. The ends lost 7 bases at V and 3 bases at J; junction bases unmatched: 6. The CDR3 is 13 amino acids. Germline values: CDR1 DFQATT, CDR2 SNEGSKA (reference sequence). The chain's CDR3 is CSGTQGADYGYTF. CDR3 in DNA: TGCAGTGGAACACAGGGGGCAGACTATGGCTACACCTTC.

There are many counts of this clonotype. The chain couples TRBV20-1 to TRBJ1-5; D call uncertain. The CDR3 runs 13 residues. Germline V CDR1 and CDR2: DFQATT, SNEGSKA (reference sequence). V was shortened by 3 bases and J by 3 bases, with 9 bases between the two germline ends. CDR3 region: CSASVLVNQPQHF. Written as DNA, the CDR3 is TGCAGTGCTAGTGTCCTAGTCAATCAGCCCCAGCATTTT.

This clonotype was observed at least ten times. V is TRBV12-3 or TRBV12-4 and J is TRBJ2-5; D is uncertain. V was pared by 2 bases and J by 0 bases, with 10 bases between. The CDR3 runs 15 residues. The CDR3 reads CASSLSRTNQETQYF. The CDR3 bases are TGTGCCAGCAGTTTATCTAGAACCAACCAAGAGACCCAGTACTTC.

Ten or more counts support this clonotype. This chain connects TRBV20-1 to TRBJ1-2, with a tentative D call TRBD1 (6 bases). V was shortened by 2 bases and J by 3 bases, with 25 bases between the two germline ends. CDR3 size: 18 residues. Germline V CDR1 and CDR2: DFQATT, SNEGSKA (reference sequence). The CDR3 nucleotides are TGCAGTGCTAGAATAATACAGGGAAGAGGATCGGTAGACTATGGCTACACCTTC. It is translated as CSARIIQGRGSVDYGYTF.